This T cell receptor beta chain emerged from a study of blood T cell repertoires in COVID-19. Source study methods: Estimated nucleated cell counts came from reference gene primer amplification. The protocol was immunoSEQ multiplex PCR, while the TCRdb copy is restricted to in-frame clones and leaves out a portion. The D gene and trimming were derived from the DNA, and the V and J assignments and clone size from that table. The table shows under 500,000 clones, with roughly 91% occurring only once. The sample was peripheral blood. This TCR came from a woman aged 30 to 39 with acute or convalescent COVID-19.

CDR3 coding DNA: TGTGCCAGCAGCGCTCCGGGACAGGGTGGCAATGAGCAGTTCTTC. Protein: CASSAPGQGGNEQFF. The chain links TRBV9 to TRBJ2-1, with 9 bases aligning to TRBD1. The CDR3 spans 15 residues. Trimming removed 3 bases from V and 6 bases from J; junction bases left unmatched: 7. Germline V gives CDR1 SGDLS, CDR2 YYNGEE.